This section outlines one TCR beta chain sequence together with its context. Its binding antigen is unknown. Base qualities are not at hand, and no much larger clone is one base apart. TCRbeta CDR3 regions were amplified from genomic DNA using the immunoSEQ Assay, a bias-controlled multiplex PCR. The authors processed their data as follows. Nucleated cell counts per sample were estimated from amplification of reference gene primers within the assay. To quantify the absolute abundance of each unique TCRbeta CDR3 rearrangement, sequence reads were collapsed and filtered. For each sample, productive Simpson clonality was calculated as the square root of Simpson's diversity index across productive rearrangements. Held by TCRdb, this immuneACCESS table contains in-frame sequences only and omits some clones. Under half of the omission traces to an unresolved V gene where checked; the cause of the rest is unknown. V and J calls plus clone size are reproduced from that table; the DNA served to infer D and trimming. Across this sample there are 5,500 to 6,500 clones, with approximately 90% seen only once. The ten largest clonotypes hold roughly 6.5% of the sample.

Each collaborating institution followed its own protocols to collect whole blood in K2EDTA tubes. For TCRbeta analysis, collaborators shipped samples as frozen whole blood, isolated PBMCs, or DNA extracted from either of those sample types. Reading the germline V gene gives CDR1 KGHDR and CDR2 SFDVKD. V trim: 2 bases; J trim: 4 bases; unmatched bases: 2. Counted from cysteine to phenylalanine, this CDR3 has 14 amino acids. Only the CDR3 region is kept as DNA, spanning 42 bases read in frame from base 1. The data derive from a study of blood T cell repertoires in COVID-19 (dated by TCRdb to 2020 to 2021). Looking at the study overall: The collaborator samples originated in the United States, Italy and Spain and spanned the acute and convalescent phases of COVID-19. Subjects who had been exposed to COVID-19, were actively infected with it, or had recovered from it provided the deeply sampled blood TCRbeta repertoires that made up the dataset. A de-identified subject ID, COVID-19 status, age in years and sex were almost always included in the sample metadata. Where HLA class I and class II types were available, the types were taken from metadata supplied by the sample provider, not from assay-based typing. The samples were drawn from two sources: the first 160 participants of the ongoing ImmuneRACE study, and 950 to 1,500 subjects contributed by 6 global collaborators. The material from the prospective study consisted of cDNA or gDNA derived from T cells, B-cell-depleted T cells, or PBMCs. The repertoires were released in a freely available public database intended as a resource for research on the immune response to SARS-CoV-2.

The paper's findings and limits, for the study overall: Clinical and demographic metadata were provided uncurated, with the amount varying by source and participant.

Recombination joined TRBV24-1 with TRBJ2-5, with 8 middle bases fitting TRBD1. Sequenced material: peripheral blood. The TCR sequence derives from a human donor in a cohort sampled during active COVID-19. The CDR3 is CATSDSTGGETQYF. Here is the DNA: TGTGCCACCAGTGATTCCACAGGGGGAGAGACCCAGTACTTC.